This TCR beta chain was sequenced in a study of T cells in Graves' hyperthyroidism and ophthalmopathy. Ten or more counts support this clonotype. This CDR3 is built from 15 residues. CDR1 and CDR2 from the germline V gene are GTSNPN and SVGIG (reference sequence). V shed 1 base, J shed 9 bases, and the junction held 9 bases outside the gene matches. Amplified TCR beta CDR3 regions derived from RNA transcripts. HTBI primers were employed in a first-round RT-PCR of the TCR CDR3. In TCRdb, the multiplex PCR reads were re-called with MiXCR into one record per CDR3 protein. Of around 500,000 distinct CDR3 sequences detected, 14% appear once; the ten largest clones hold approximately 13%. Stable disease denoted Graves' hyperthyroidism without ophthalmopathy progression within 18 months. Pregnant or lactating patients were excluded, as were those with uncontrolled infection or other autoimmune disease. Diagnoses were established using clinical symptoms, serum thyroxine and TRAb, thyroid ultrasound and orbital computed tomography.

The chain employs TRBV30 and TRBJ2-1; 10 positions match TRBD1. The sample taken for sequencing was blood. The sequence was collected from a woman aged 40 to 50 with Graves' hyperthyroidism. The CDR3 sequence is CAWSDLGQGLSEQFF. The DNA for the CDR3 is TGTGCCTGGAGTGACCTGGGACAGGGGCTGAGTGAGCAGTTCTTC.